The rows below give T cell receptor beta chains drawn from one sample of a study of T cell changes during pregnancy in multiple sclerosis. Method: immunoSEQ multiplex PCR; TCRdb's copy keeps in-frame clones and lacks some. Seen here are fewer than 85,000 clones, about 92% observed once, and the top ten hold 2.6%. This material consisted of peripheral blood, taken after pregnancy. These receptors all come from a female donor in good health, enrolled as a control in a pregnancy study. The CDR3 runs from the conserved cysteine through the conserved F or W. The D gene is left open where the match is weak. Size is stated for part of the rows, as once, few or many counts, or as a class when the clone is expanded.

size: .
D: TRBD1
J: TRBJ2-2
V: TRBV7-8
length: 16
CDR3: CASSAPGTGLTGELFF
DNA: TGTGCCAGCAGCGCTCCCGGGACAGGGCTCACCGGGGAGCTGTTTTTT

size: .
D: TRBD1
J: TRBJ2-5
V: TRBV6-6
length: 14
CDR3: CASRTTGGQETQYF
DNA: TGTGCCAGCAGAACTACAGGGGGCCAAGAGACCCAGTACTTC

size: once
D: TRBD2
J: TRBJ2-5
V: TRBV29-1
length: 12
CDR3: CSVTGLALSQYF
DNA: TGCAGCGTAACAGGACTAGCGCTATCCCAGTACTTC

size: .
D: .
J: TRBJ2-3
V: TRBV30
length: 15
CDR3: CAWSHVRGSTDTQYF
DNA: TGTGCCTGGAGTCATGTACGGGGAAGCACAGATACGCAGTATTTT

size: .
D: .
J: TRBJ2-7
V: TRBV6-1
length: 13
CDR3: CASSGAVAYEQYF
DNA: TGTGCCAGCAGTGGGGCAGTAGCCTACGAGCAGTACTTC

size: .
D: .
J: TRBJ2-7
V: TRBV19
length: 14
CDR3: CASSVTGVSYEQYF
DNA: TGTGCCAGTAGTGTCACGGGAGTAAGTTACGAGCAGTACTTC

size: .
D: TRBD1
J: TRBJ2-5
V: TRBV7-9
length: 14
CDR3: CASRPTGGPETQYF
DNA: TGTGCCAGCCGTCCGACAGGGGGTCCGGAGACCCAGTACTTC

size: .
D: .
J: TRBJ1-2
V: TRBV15
length: 14
CDR3: CATSRGQGYYGYTF
DNA: TGTGCCACCAGCAGAGGGCAGGGGTACTATGGCTACACCTTC

size: once
D: TRBD2
J: TRBJ2-7
V: TRBV18
length: 15
CDR3: CASSPGTSGAYEQYF
DNA: TGTGCCAGCTCACCTGGGACTAGCGGAGCCTACGAGCAGTACTTC

size: .
D: .
J: TRBJ2-3
V: TRBV25-1
length: 12
CDR3: CASSLSTDTQYF
DNA: TGTGCCAGCAGCCTTAGCACGGATACGCAGTATTTT

size: .
D: .
J: TRBJ2-3
V: TRBV7-2
length: 14
CDR3: CASSYTQATDTQYF
DNA: TGTGCCAGCAGCTATACCCAGGCGACAGATACGCAGTATTTT

size: .
D: TRBD1
J: TRBJ1-2
V: TRBV6-1
length: 15
CDR3: CASIPGQGPPYGYTF
DNA: TGTGCCAGCATCCCGGGACAGGGGCCCCCCTATGGCTACACCTTC

size: .
D: .
J: TRBJ1-4
V: TRBV11-2
length: 14
CDR3: CASSPRGEYEKLFF
DNA: TGTGCCAGCAGCCCCAGGGGAGAGTATGAAAAACTGTTTTTT

size: .
D: TRBD2
J: TRBJ2-1
V: TRBV12-5
length: 15
CDR3: CASGLELAGAGEQFF
DNA: TGTGCTAGTGGTTTGGAACTAGCGGGAGCGGGTGAGCAGTTCTTC

size: .
D: .
J: TRBJ2-7
V: TRBV27
length: 13
CDR3: CASSLKHYYEQYF
DNA: TGTGCCAGCAGTTTAAAACATTACTACGAGCAGTACTTC

size: .
D: TRBD1
J: TRBJ1-3
V: TRBV5-6
length: 14
CDR3: CASSRQGGGNTIYF
DNA: TGTGCCAGCAGCCGACAGGGAGGTGGAAACACCATATATTTT

size: .
D: .
J: TRBJ2-3
V: TRBV7-2
length: 16
CDR3: CASSLVGGGAGDTQYF
DNA: TGTGCCAGCAGCTTAGTCGGTGGGGGGGCTGGTGATACGCAGTATTTT

size: .
D: .
J: TRBJ1-2
V: TRBV7-2
length: 16
CDR3: CASSLAPRGRNYGYTF
DNA: TGTGCCAGCAGCTTAGCACCCCGCGGGCGAAACTATGGCTACACCTTC

size: .
D: .
J: TRBJ1-1
V: TRBV29-1
length: 15
CDR3: CSVEKRWRANTEAFF
DNA: TGCAGCGTTGAAAAAAGGTGGAGAGCGAACACTGAAGCTTTCTTT

size: once
D: .
J: TRBJ2-2
V: TRBV5-1
length: 15
CDR3: CASSLGQQVAGELFF
DNA: TGCGCCAGCAGCTTGGGACAGCAGGTCGCCGGGGAGCTGTTTTTT

size: .
D: .
J: TRBJ2-1
V: TRBV7-8
length: 16
CDR3: CASREVGRVPYNEQFF
DNA: TGTGCCAGCAGGGAGGTCGGGCGGGTCCCCTACAATGAGCAGTTCTTC

size: few
D: .
J: TRBJ1-2
V: TRBV2
length: 12
CDR3: CASSETAYGYTF
DNA: TGTGCCAGCAGTGAGACAGCCTATGGCTACACCTTC

size: .
D: .
J: TRBJ1-1
V: TRBV9
length: 12
CDR3: CASSSRDTEAFF
DNA: TGTGCCAGCAGCTCGAGGGACACTGAAGCTTTCTTT

size: .
D: .
J: TRBJ1-2
V: TRBV5-4
length: 14
CDR3: CASSLAGVVAGYTF
DNA: TGTGCCAGCAGCTTAGCAGGGGTTGTTGCTGGCTACACCTTC